This T cell receptor beta chain comes out of a study of CD8 T cells in ankylosing spondylitis. Study-level points and caveats: Reportedly, matched ankylosing spondylitis synovial fluid was significantly enriched for disease-linked clones. A subset of motif variants has previously been described in the synovial fluid and blood of reactive arthritis.

In making TCR beta libraries, quantitative 5'-RACE with molecular barcodes was used. TCRdb re-analysed the 5' RACE reads in MiXCR, keeping a single row per CDR3 protein. The sample carries tens of thousands of distinct CDR3 sequences, 6.2% recorded once. Germline V gene data show CDR1 as SGHAT and CDR2 as FQDESV (reference sequence). V was shortened by 5 bases and J by 9 bases, with 8 bases between the two germline ends. CDR3 size: 11 residues. This clonotype was counted at least ten times. Antigen: not known. The material sequenced was synovial fluid, either unsorted or a sorted T cell fraction (not recorded which). This receptor was taken from a male donor with ankylosing spondylitis. The rearrangement links TRBV11-1 to TRBJ2-1; D remains ambiguous. The CDR3 region is CASSGYGEQFF. The CDR3 region has the DNA TGTGCCAGCAGCGGTTATGGTGAGCAGTTCTTC.